One sample yielded the 19 T cell receptor beta chains listed below, sequenced in a study of blood T cell repertoires in COVID-19. TCRdb's copy holds only in-frame clones and misses some; the assay was immunoSEQ multiplex PCR. The data show 75,000 to 95,000 clones, with around 80% seen just once and 20% to 25% held by the top ten. Sequenced input: peripheral blood. The source of these receptors is a man in his 60s with acute or convalescent COVID-19.

As DNA, the CDR3 is TGCGCCAGCACGCCTATAGCGGCTGACAATGAGCAGTTCTTC. Its translation is CASTPIAADNEQFF. The V and J genes are TRBV5-1 and TRBJ2-1; tentatively, D is TRBD2 (6 bases). The length of the CDR3 is 14 residues. The germline V gene has CDR1 SGHRS and CDR2 YFSETQ. The V end was cut by 6 bases, the J end by 5 bases, with 15 bases between.

The chain is built from TRBV2 and TRBJ1-5; weak D call: TRBD1 (5 bases). Trimming removed 2 bases from V and 9 bases from J, with 17 bases in between. Looked up from germline, CDR1 is SNHLY and CDR2 is FYNNEI. This CDR3 is built from 15 residues. CDR3 coding DNA: TGTGCCAGCAGTGAAAACAGGAACATTCCCCCGCCCCAGCATTTT. Translated: CASSENRNIPPPQHF.

This clone has more than one count but fewer than ten. The chain couples TRBV5-6 to TRBJ2-2, with a possible D match to TRBD1 (6 bases). In germline, CDR1 is SGHDT, CDR2 YYEEEE. This CDR3 is 14 amino acids long. V gave up 0 bases and J gave up 3 bases, with 6 bases separating them. The chain's CDR3 is CASSLGGHTGELFF. CDR3 nucleotides: TGTGCCAGCAGCTTGGGGGGGCACACCGGGGAGCTGTTTTTT.

This sequence joins TRBV15 and TRBJ2-3; the match to TRBD2 covers 10 bases. V lost 5 bases to trimming and J lost 5 bases; unmatched junction nucleotides: 10. From germline, CDR1 is LNHNV and CDR2 YYDKDF (reference sequence). The CDR3 spans 16 residues. The DNA for the CDR3 is TGTGCCACCAGCCCGGGACTAGCGAGGGCCGAAGATACGCAGTATTTT. Translation: CATSPGLARAEDTQYF.

The chain carries TRBV9 and TRBJ2-2, with a weak D call TRBD2 (5 bases). Germline values: CDR1 SGDLS, CDR2 YYNGEE. The V and J ends lost 4 bases and 4 bases respectively, with 17 bases between them. This CDR3 has 16 residues. The CDR3 spells CASSTLAAGSTGELFF. CDR3 coding DNA: TGTGCCAGCAGCACCCTTGCAGCTGGGAGCACCGGGGAGCTGTTTTTT.

The V and J genes are TRBV5-4 and TRBJ1-2; no definite D call. V was shortened by 5 bases and J by 4 bases, with 15 bases between the two germline ends. CDR1 and CDR2 (germline): SGHNT, YYREEE (reference sequence). The CDR3 runs to 14 residues. This chain's CDR3 is CASSRRGFGYGYTF. The CDR3 DNA is TGTGCCAGCAGTAGGAGAGGGTTCGGCTATGGCTACACCTTC.

This clone showed up just a few times. The chain couples TRBV4-3 to TRBJ2-1, with TRBD2 matching over 9 bases. Per germline, CDR1 LGHNA and CDR2 YSLEER. The CDR3 length is 16 residues. J gave up 9 bases and V 4 bases, and 13 bases lay outside the gene matches. The CDR3 DNA is TGCGCCAGCAGCCCGCCTTTTGCGGGGGGGCCCAGTGAGCAGTTCTTC. It yields the protein CASSPPFAGGPSEQFF.

The gene calls are TRBV5-1 and TRBJ1-4, with TRBD1 identical over 7 bases. Germline CDR1 SGHRS, CDR2 YFSETQ. The CDR3 has 14 amino acids. V was clipped by 3 bases and J by 7 bases; unmatched bases: 6. The CDR3 loop reads CASSSMGDSEKLFF. DNA for the CDR3: TGCGCCAGCAGCTCTATGGGGGACAGTGAAAAACTGTTTTTT.

J is TRBJ2-1 and V is TRBV28; 8 nucleotides agree with TRBD1. The CDR3 spans 18 residues. J lost 0 bases, V lost 7 bases, and 14 bases had no gene match. CDR1 MDHEN and CDR2 SYDVKM come from the germline V gene. CDR3 nucleotide sequence: TGTGCCAGCATCGGACGGGACAGGCGATTAACCTCCTACAATGAGCAGTTCTTC. Amino acids: CASIGRDRRLTSYNEQFF.

As DNA, the CDR3 is TGTGCCAGCAGCTCGGCCCAGGGTGGAGGCTACACCTTC. Encoded protein: CASSSAQGGGYTF. The rearrangement links TRBV7-3 to TRBJ1-2; maybe TRBD1 (5 bases). V lost 4 bases to trimming and J lost 8 bases, with 14 bases between them. CDR3 length: 13 residues. Germline values: CDR1 SGHTA, CDR2 FQGTGA.

This clone occurred a few times. The chain is built from TRBV19 and TRBJ2-2; D might be TRBD1 (6 bases). Germline CDR1 and CDR2: LNHDA and SQIVND (reference sequence). The CDR3 has 15 residues. V was cut by 6 bases and J by 3 bases, with 14 bases left in between. This CDR3 reads CASRSRDTYTGELFF. CDR3 nucleotide sequence: TGTGCCAGTAGGAGCCGGGACACCTACACCGGGGAGCTGTTTTTT.

This rearrangement joins TRBV2 to TRBJ2-7; D may be TRBD1 (5 bases). Looked up from germline, CDR1 is SNHLY and CDR2 is FYNNEI. The CDR3 has 13 amino acids. Trimming took off 8 bases at V and 4 bases at J, with 15 bases between the two ends. CDR3 sequence reads: CASGEDRRYEQYV. The CDR3 DNA is TGTGCCAGCGGGGAAGACAGACGGTACGAGCAGTACGTC.

This clone has more than one count but fewer than ten. The V gene is TRBV6-2 or TRBV6-3, the J gene TRBJ2-5, with 7 bases fitting TRBD2. This CDR3 spans 16 amino acids. V lost 0 bases to trimming and J lost 3 bases; unmatched junction nucleotides: 7. Germline V CDR1 and CDR2: MNHEY, SVGEGT. The CDR3 is CASSYSAGGGEETQYF. The DNA of the CDR3 is TGTGCCAGCAGTTACTCGGCGGGCGGGGGTGAAGAGACCCAGTACTTC.

V and J are TRBV6-1 and TRBJ1-3; TRBD1 might be the D (6 bases). This CDR3 region has 15 residues. Per germline, CDR1 MNHNS and CDR2 SASEGT. Trimming shortened V by 3 bases and J by 1 base, and 10 bases separated the two germline ends. CDR3: CASSDRTVSGNTIYF. CDR3 nucleotides: TGTGCCAGCAGTGACCGGACAGTATCTGGAAACACCATATATTTT.

Here the CDR3 reads CASSEKGLAGSGQYF. DNA for the CDR3: TGTGCCAGCAGTGAAAAGGGATTAGCGGGTAGCGGGCAGTACTTC. This rearrangement joins TRBV2 to TRBJ2-7; 7 bases line up with TRBD2. Trimming removed 2 bases from V and 9 bases from J; junction bases left unmatched: 13. This CDR3 is built from 15 residues. Germline V lookup: CDR1 SNHLY, CDR2 FYNNEI.

This clone showed up many times. CDR3 DNA sequence: TGTGCCAGTAGTCCCCTAGGAGGGACCGTGGGTTCACCCCTCCACTTT. Its protein is CASSPLGGTVGSPLHF. The chain employs TRBV19 and TRBJ1-6, with TRBD1 as a possible D gene (5 bases). Germline lookup yields CDR1 LNHDA and CDR2 SQIVND (reference sequence). This CDR3 is 16 amino acids long. V gave up 5 bases and J gave up 9 bases, with 20 bases separating them.

The V call is TRBV5-1, the J call TRBJ2-7; 8 positions match TRBD1. V trimming: 4 bases; J trimming: 0 bases; junction bases outside the gene matches: 6. Germline CDR1 is SGHRS and CDR2 is YFSETQ. CDR3 length equals 15 residues. In nucleotides, the CDR3 is TGCGCCAGCAGCCCCGGGACAGGCCCCTCCTACGAGCAGTACGTC. Its translation: CASSPGTGPSYEQYV.

The chain uses TRBV7-3 and TRBJ2-1; no firm D call. The CDR3 spans 13 residues. V lost 0 bases, J lost 11 bases, and 11 bases lay in between. The germline CDR1 and CDR2 sequences are SGHTA and FQGTGA. The CDR3: CASSLTLADKQFF. The CDR3 DNA follows: TGTGCCAGCAGCTTAACGCTGGCGGATAAGCAGTTCTTC.

This clone showed up just once. This chain links TRBV28 with TRBJ2-5; the D is unclear. Germline CDR1 and CDR2: MDHEN and SYDVKM. V lost 3 bases to trimming and J lost 7 bases, with 12 bases between them. The CDR3 extends over 13 amino acids. The CDR3 sequence: CASSFSGRVTQYF. In DNA, the CDR3 is TGTGCCAGCAGTTTCTCTGGGCGAGTGACCCAGTACTTC.